The 17 T cell receptor beta chains below all came from one sample that was sequenced in a study of OX40 agonist ivuxolimab in advanced cancers. TCRdb's copy holds only in-frame clones and misses some; the assay was immunoSEQ multiplex PCR. The profile shows tens of thousands of clones, 84% of them singletons. The sample in question was CD4+ or CD8+ T cells sorted from blood, obtained in a trial of the OX40 agonist ivuxolimab. The receptors shown here come from an adult with an advanced solid tumor such as melanoma, head and neck, liver or kidney cancer.

The genes are TRBV19 and TRBJ1-3; D might be TRBD1 (5 bases). The V end lost 4 bases, the J end lost 1 base, and 11 bases lay between the germline ends. This CDR3 comprises 15 residues. From germline, CDR1 is LNHDA and CDR2 SQIVND (reference sequence). CDR3 coding DNA: TGTGCCAGTAGTAAAGTTGGGGGGTCTGGAAACACCATATATTTT. Residues: CASSKVGGSGNTIYF.

A word on this clone: The same CDR3 is also encoded by other DNA sequences in this sample. V usage is TRBV28 and J usage is TRBJ2-3; D may match TRBD1 or TRBD2 (7 bases each). The CDR3 extends over 15 amino acids. Per the germline V gene, CDR1 is MDHEN and CDR2 is SYDVKM. V gave up 5 bases and J gave up 1 base, with 13 bases separating them. The CDR3 protein is CASSLRGGRTDTQYF. Here the CDR3 DNA reads TGTGCCAGCAGTCTCAGGGGGGGCCGCACAGATACGCAGTATTTT.

This sequence joins TRBV7-3 and TRBJ1-1; D gene unclear. Trimming stripped 2 bases from V and 0 bases from J, with 10 bases between. Germline CDR1 is SGHTA and CDR2 is FQGTGA. CDR3 size: 15 residues. The DNA of the CDR3 is TGTGCCAGCAGCTTAGATCGGGTTATGAACACTGAAGCTTTCTTT. Translation gives CASSLDRVMNTEAFF.

CDR3 bases: TGTGCCAGCAGTGCCGGACAGGGGATGGACTATGGCTACACCTTC. Translated, it gives CASSAGQGMDYGYTF. The chain employs TRBV27 and TRBJ1-2; 9 nucleotides align to TRBD1. The CDR3 has 15 residues. V shed 5 bases and J 3 bases; nucleotides not matched to a gene: 7. Germline CDR1 is MNHEY and CDR2 is SMNVEV (reference sequence).

The rearrangement links TRBV30 to TRBJ1-1; D perhaps matches TRBD1 (5 bases). Deletions cut 2 bases from V and 6 bases from J, with 13 bases between. The length of the CDR3 is 13 residues. CDR1 and CDR2 (germline): GTSNPN, SVGIG (reference sequence). The CDR3: CAWSWGLTSEAFF. The CDR3 region has the DNA TGTGCCTGGAGTTGGGGGTTGACTTCTGAAGCTTTCTTT.

The chain employs TRBV2 and TRBJ1-1; 9 bases map to TRBD1. The germline gives CDR1 SNHLY, CDR2 FYNNEI. The CDR3 covers 14 residues. Trimming at V came to 1 base and at J to 5 bases, leaving 2 bases not matched to a gene. In nucleotides, the CDR3 is TGTGCCAGCAGTGAAGTAGGACAGGGGACTGAAGCTTTCTTT. Amino acids: CASSEVGQGTEAFF.

V is TRBV7-9 and J is TRBJ1-1; D may be TRBD1 (5 bases). V lost 1 base and J lost 3, with 12 bases in between. This CDR3 has 15 amino acids. Germline V lookup: CDR1 SEHNR, CDR2 FQNEAQ (reference sequence). The DNA for the CDR3 is TGTGCCAGCAGCTTAGGGTTGACAGCTGACACTGAAGCTTTCTTT. Translated: CASSLGLTADTEAFF. Complete variable domain (other parts from reference TRBV7-9 and TRBJ1-1): DTGVSQNPRHKITKRGQNVTFRCDPISEHNRLYWYRQTLGQGPEFLTYFQNEAQLEKSRLLSDRFSAERPKGSFSTLEIQRTEQGDSAMYLCASSLGLTADTEAFFGQGTRLTVV.

The genes are TRBV4-3 and TRBJ2-1; no firm D call. The CDR3 has 16 amino acids. The germline gives CDR1 LGHNA, CDR2 YSLEER. Between the trimmed V and J ends, which lost 1 base and 4 bases, there was a span of 14 bases. CDR3 DNA sequence: TGCGCCAGCAGCCAAGCATTGGGTTACGCTTACAATGAGCAGTTCTTC. Translated: CASSQALGYAYNEQFF.

A few counts support this clone. The chain joins TRBV7-2 to TRBJ2-3, with TRBD2 matching over 9 bases. This CDR3 comprises 16 residues. In germline, CDR1 is SGHTA, CDR2 FQGNSA. V lost 1 base, J lost 2 bases, and 4 bases stayed unmatched. The CDR3 nucleotides read TGTGCCAGCAGCTTAGTTAGCGGGGGACTCACAGATACGCAGTATTTT. Translating gives CASSLVSGGLTDTQYF.

This clone has a handful of counts. The V call is TRBV4-3, the J call TRBJ2-7; perhaps TRBD1 as D (5 bases). Germline assignment: CDR1 LGHNA and CDR2 YSLEER. V was shortened by 0 bases and J by 0 bases, with 12 bases between the two germline ends. The CDR3 totals 16 residues. CDR3 loop: CASSQDAQVSSYEQYF. CDR3 DNA sequence: TGCGCCAGCAGCCAAGATGCACAGGTGAGCTCCTACGAGCAGTACTTC.

The CDR3 here is CASSLFIFDGYTF. CDR3 DNA sequence: TGCGCCAGCAGCTTGTTCATCTTCGATGGCTACACCTTC. The V gene is TRBV5-1, the J gene TRBJ1-2; D remains ambiguous. V lost 1 base and J 6 bases, leaving 10 bases between the germline ends. There are 13 residues in the CDR3. CDR1 is SGHRS, CDR2 YFSETQ, per germline. The variable domain in full, with the rest retrieved from reference TRBV5-1 and TRBJ1-2, is KAGVTQTPRYLIKTRGQQVTLSCSPISGHRSVSWYQQTPGQGLQFLFEYFSETQRNKGNFPGRFSGRQFSNSRSEMNVSTLELGDSALYLCASSLFIFDGYTFGSGTRLTVV.

The J gene is TRBJ2-7, the V gene TRBV29-1; no definite D call. CDR1 and CDR2 from the germline V gene are SQVTM and ANQGSEA. The CDR3 consists of 13 residues. Deletions cut 4 bases from V and 1 base from J, with 11 bases between. The CDR3 here is CSVVGSVSYEQYF. CDR3 DNA: TGCAGCGTTGTTGGCAGTGTGTCCTACGAGCAGTACTTC.

CDR3 residues: CASSLVAGRNSPLHF. CDR3 DNA sequence: TGTGCCAGCAGCTTGGTGGCAGGGCGAAATTCACCCCTCCACTTT. This chain links TRBV5-6 with TRBJ1-6; D perhaps matches TRBD1 (5 bases). The CDR3 has 15 residues. Trimming left V 0 bases short and J 7 bases short, with 11 bases between. Germline V CDR1 and CDR2: SGHDT, YYEEEE.

This chain connects TRBV6-1 to TRBJ1-3; 8 nucleotides line up with TRBD1. J gave up 4 bases and V 4 bases, and 9 bases lay outside the gene matches. In germline, CDR1 is MNHNS, CDR2 SASEGT. The CDR3 is made up of 16 amino acids. CDR3 region: CASSARGQGVGNTIYF. The CDR3 coding sequence is TGTGCCAGCAGTGCTAGAGGACAGGGAGTAGGAAACACCATATATTTT.

V is TRBV4-3 and J is TRBJ2-1; 9 nucleotides match TRBD2. Germline V CDR1 and CDR2: LGHNA, YSLEER. The J segment lost 0 bases and the V segment lost 0 bases, leaving 6 bases of the junction unmatched. This CDR3 is 18 amino acids long. CDR3 coding DNA: TGCGCCAGCAGCCAAGATTGGCTAGCGGGACTCTCCTACAATGAGCAGTTCTTC. Amino acid sequence: CASSQDWLAGLSYNEQFF.

The V gene is TRBV2, the J gene TRBJ1-1; D not certain. Trimming left V 4 bases short and J 1 base short, with 7 bases between. Germline V CDR1 and CDR2: SNHLY, FYNNEI. CDR3 size: 13 residues. CDR3 DNA sequence: TGTGCCAGCAGTGTAGAGCGGAACACTGAAGCTTTCTTT. The encoded protein is CASSVERNTEAFF.

This clone has only one observation. This chain uses TRBV30 with TRBJ2-6; D is undetermined. Germline V gene sequence: CDR1 GTSNPN, CDR2 SVGIG (reference sequence). Deletions cut 3 bases from V and 4 bases from J, with 7 bases between. CDR3 length: 13 amino acids. The CDR3 DNA sequence: TGTGCCTGGAGCCGGGCCGGGGCCAACGTCCTGACTTTC. Its translation is CAWSRAGANVLTF.